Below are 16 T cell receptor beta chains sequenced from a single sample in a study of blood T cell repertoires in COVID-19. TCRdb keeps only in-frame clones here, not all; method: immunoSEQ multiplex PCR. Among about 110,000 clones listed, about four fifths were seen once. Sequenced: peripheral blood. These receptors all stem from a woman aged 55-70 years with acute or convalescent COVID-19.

As DNA, the CDR3 is TGTGCCAGCAGCTTAGTTCTTAGGGGGGAGACCCAGTACTTC. This codes for CASSLVLRGETQYF. The V call is TRBV11-2, the J call TRBJ2-5, with a possible D match to TRBD1 (6 bases). V shed 1 base and J shed 5 bases, with 11 bases lying between them. The germline CDR1 and CDR2 sequences are SGHAT and FQNNGV. The CDR3 is made up of 14 amino acids.

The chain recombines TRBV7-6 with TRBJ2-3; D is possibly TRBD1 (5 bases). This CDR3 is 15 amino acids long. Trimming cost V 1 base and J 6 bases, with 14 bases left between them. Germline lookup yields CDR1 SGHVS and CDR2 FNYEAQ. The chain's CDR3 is CASSLDAGSSDTQYF. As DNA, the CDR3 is TGTGCCAGCAGCTTAGACGCAGGGTCGAGTGATACGCAGTATTTT. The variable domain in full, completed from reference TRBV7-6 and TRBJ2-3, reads GAGVSQSPRYKVTKRGQDVALRCDPISGHVSLYWYRQALGQGPEFLTYFNYEAQQDKSGLPNDRFSAERPEGSISTLTIQRTEQRDSAMYRCASSLDAGSSDTQYFGPGTRLTVL.

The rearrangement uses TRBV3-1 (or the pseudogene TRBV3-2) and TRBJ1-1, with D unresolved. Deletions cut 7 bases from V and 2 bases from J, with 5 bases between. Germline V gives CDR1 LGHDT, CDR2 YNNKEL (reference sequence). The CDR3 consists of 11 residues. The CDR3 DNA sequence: TGTGCCAGCACCCTCAACACTGAAGCTTTCTTT. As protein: CASTLNTEAFF.

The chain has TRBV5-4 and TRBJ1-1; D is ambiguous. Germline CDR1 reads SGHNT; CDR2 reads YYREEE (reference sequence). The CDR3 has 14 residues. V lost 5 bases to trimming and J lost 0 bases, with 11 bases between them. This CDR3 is CASSPTAMNTEAFF. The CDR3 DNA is TGTGCCAGCAGTCCCACAGCCATGAACACTGAAGCTTTCTTT. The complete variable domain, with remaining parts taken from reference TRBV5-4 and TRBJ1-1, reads ETGVTQSPTHLIKTRGQQVTLRCSSQSGHNTVSWYQQALGQGPQFIFQYYREEENGRGNFPPRFSGLQFPNYSSELNVNALELDDSALYLCASSPTAMNTEAFFGQGTRLTVV.

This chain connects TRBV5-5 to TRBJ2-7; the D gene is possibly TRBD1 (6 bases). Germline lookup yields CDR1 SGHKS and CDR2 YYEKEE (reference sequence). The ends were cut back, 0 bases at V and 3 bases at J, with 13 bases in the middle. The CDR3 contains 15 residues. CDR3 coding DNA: TGTGCCAGCAGCTTGGGCCAGGGGACCGTCTACGAGCAGTACTTC. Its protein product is CASSLGQGTVYEQYF.

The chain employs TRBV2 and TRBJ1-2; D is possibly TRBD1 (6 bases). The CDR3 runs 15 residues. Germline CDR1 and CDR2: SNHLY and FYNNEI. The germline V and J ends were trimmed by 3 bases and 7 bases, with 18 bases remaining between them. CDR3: CASSDGRGGEPGYTF. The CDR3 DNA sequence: TGTGCCAGCAGTGATGGTCGGGGGGGCGAACCTGGCTACACCTTC.

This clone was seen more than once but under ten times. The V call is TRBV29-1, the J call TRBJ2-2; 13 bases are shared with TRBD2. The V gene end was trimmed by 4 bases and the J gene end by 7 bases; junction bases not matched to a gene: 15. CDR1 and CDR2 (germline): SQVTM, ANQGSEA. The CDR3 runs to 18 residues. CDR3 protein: CSVVPTSGGAPQVGELFF. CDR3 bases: TGCAGCGTTGTCCCCACTAGCGGGGGGGCCCCCCAGGTCGGGGAGCTGTTTTTT.

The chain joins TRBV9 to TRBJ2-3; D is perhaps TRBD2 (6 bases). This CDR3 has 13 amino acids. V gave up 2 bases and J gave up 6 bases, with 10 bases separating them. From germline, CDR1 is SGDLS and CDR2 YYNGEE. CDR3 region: CASSVSGGDTQYF. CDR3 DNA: TGTGCCAGCAGCGTTAGTGGAGGGGATACGCAGTATTTT.

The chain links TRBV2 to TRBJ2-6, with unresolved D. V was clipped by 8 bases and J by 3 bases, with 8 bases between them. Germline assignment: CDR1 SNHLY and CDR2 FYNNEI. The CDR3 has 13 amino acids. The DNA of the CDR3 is TGTGCCAGCGAACTGATTGGGGCCAACGTCCTGACTTTC. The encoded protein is CASELIGANVLTF. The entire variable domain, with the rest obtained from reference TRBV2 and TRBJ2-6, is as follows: EPEVTQTPSHQVTQMGQEVILRCVPISNHLYFYWYRQILGQKVEFLVSFYNNEISEKSEIFDDQFSVERPDGSNFTLKIRSTKLEDSAMYFCASELIGANVLTFGAGSRLTVL.

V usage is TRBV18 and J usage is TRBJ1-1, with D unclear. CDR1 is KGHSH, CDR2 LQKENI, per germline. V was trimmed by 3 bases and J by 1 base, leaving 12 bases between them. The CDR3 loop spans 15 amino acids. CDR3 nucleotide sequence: TGTGCCAGCTCACCCGCGGCAGAATGGAACACTGAAGCTTTCTTT. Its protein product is CASSPAAEWNTEAFF.

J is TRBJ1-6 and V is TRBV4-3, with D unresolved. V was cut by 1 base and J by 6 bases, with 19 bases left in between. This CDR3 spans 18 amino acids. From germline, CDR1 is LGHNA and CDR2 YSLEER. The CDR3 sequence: CASSQAPHRGQTNSPLHF. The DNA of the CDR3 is TGCGCCAGCAGCCAAGCCCCCCATCGAGGGCAGACTAATTCACCCCTCCACTTT.

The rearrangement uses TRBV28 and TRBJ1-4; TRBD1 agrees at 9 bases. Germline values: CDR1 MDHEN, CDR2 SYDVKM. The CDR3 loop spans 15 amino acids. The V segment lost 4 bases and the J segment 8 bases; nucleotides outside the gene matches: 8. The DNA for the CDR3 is TGTGCCAGCAGTTCAACCGGGACAGGGAACGAAAAACTGTTTTTT. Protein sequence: CASSSTGTGNEKLFF.

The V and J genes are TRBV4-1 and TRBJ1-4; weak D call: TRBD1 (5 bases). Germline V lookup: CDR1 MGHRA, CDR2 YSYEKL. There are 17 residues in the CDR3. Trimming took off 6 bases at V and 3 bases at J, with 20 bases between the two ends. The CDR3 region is CASSPGLYPGANEKLFF. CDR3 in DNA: TGCGCCAGCAGTCCGGGACTGTACCCCGGGGCTAATGAAAAACTGTTTTTT.

CDR3 residues: CASSSFGGALNTGELFF. DNA for the CDR3: TGTGCCAGCAGCAGTTTTGGGGGCGCCCTGAACACCGGGGAGCTGTTTTTT. The genes are TRBV21-1 and TRBJ2-2; TRBD1 is the table's D call, not checked against the DNA. TRBV21-1 is noted as a pseudogene. The CDR3 runs to 17 residues.

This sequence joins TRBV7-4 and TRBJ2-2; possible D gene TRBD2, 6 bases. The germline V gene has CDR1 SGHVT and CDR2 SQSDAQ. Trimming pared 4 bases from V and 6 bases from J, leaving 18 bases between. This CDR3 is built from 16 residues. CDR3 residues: CASSCPLGGCAGELFF. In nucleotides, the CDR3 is TGTGCCAGCAGCTGTCCGTTAGGAGGGTGTGCCGGGGAGCTGTTTTTT. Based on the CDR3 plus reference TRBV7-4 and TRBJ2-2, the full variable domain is GAGVSQSPRYKVAKRGRDVALRCDSISGHVTLYWYRQTLGQGSEVLTYSQSDAQRDKSGRPSGRFSAERPERSVSTLKIQRTEQGDSAVYLCASSCPLGGCAGELFFGEGSRLTVL.

Here the CDR3 reads CASSLGQPNTEAFF. The CDR3 region has the DNA TGTGCCAGCAGCTTGGGACAGCCGAACACTGAAGCTTTCTTT. The chain couples TRBV5-6 to TRBJ1-1, with a weak D call TRBD1 (5 bases). The ends were cut back, 0 bases at V and 1 base at J, with 7 bases in the middle. Germline lookup yields CDR1 SGHDT and CDR2 YYEEEE. This CDR3 is built from 14 residues. Based on the CDR3 plus reference TRBV5-6 and TRBJ1-1, the full variable domain is DAGVTQSPTHLIKTRGQQVTLRCSPKSGHDTVSWYQQALGQGPQFIFQYYEEEERQRGNFPDRFSGHQFPNYSSELNVNALLLGDSALYLCASSLGQPNTEAFFGQGTRLTVV.